This T cell receptor beta chain was profiled in a study of blood T cell repertoires in COVID-19. Overall study: Material from acute and convalescent COVID-19 was sourced from the United States, Italy and Spain.

The protocol was immunoSEQ multiplex PCR, while the TCRdb copy is restricted to in-frame clones and leaves out a portion. The repertoire holds 100,000 to 150,000 clones, with approximately 90% as singletons. The sample consisted of peripheral blood. The source of this sequence is a man in his forties or fifties with active or convalescent COVID-19.

The CDR3 loop reads CASSPRSTSPYEQYF. For the CDR3, the DNA is TGTGCCAGCAGCCCGAGAAGTACCTCCCCCTACGAGCAGTACTTC. The V gene is TRBV9, the J gene TRBJ2-7, with D unresolved. The germline gives CDR1 SGDLS, CDR2 YYNGEE. V was trimmed by 4 bases and J by 2 bases, leaving 16 bases between them. The CDR3 is 15 amino acids.